This T cell receptor beta chain is from a study of T cell responses to AZD1222 COVID-19 vaccine. Study-level information: Pooling of second doses given at about 4 or about 12 weeks was done.

This clone has only a few counts. Its antigen is unidentified. Sequencing used immunoSEQ multiplex PCR; TCRdb keeps in-frame clones, though not all of them. The sample records 110,000 to 150,000 clones, 80% to 90% being singletons. Study-wide results and limits: The study reported that nearly half of spike-specific TCRs target unmutated variant regions.

Germline V lookup: CDR1 ENHRY, CDR2 SYGVKD. J was trimmed by 2 bases and V by 10 bases; bases with no gene match: 5. CDR3 length: 13 residues. This sequence originates from an adult in good health. The chain links TRBV10-3 to TRBJ1-3, with 7 nucleotides matching TRBD1. Sample: peripheral blood, taken on day 0 of AZD1222 vaccination. CDR3 sequence: CATRQGAGNTIYF. CDR3 nucleotide sequence: TGTGCCACGCGACAGGGAGCTGGAAACACCATATATTTT.